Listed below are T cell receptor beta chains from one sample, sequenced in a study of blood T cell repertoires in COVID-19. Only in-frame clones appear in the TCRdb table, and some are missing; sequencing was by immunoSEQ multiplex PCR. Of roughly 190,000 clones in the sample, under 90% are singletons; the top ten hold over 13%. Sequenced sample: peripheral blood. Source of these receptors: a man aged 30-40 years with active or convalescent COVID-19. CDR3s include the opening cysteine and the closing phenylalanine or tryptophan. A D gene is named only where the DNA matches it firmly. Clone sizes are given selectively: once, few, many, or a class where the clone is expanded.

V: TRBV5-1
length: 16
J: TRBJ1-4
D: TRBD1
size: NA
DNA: TGCGCCAGCAGCTGGGGACAGGGGACAGCTAATGAAAAACTGTTTTTT
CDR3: CASSWGQGTANEKLFF

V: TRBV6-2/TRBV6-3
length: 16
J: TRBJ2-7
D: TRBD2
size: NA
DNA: TGTGCCAGCAGTCAATCCGGACTAGCGGTCTATAGCGAGCAGTACTTC
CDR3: CASSQSGLAVYSEQYF

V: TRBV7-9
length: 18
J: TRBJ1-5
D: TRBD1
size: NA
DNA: TGTGCCAGCAGCTTCGAGGTTTTGGGACAGCAAGCTAATCAGCCCCAGCATTTT
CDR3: CASSFEVLGQQANQPQHF

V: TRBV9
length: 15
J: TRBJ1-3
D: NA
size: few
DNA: TGTGCCAGCAGCCCCCAAGTGAGCTCTGGAAACACCATATATTTT
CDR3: CASSPQVSSGNTIYF

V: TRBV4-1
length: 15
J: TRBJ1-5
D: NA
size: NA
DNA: TGCGCCAGCAGCCAAGTTAGGGACTTAAATCAGCCCCAGCATTTT
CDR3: CASSQVRDLNQPQHF

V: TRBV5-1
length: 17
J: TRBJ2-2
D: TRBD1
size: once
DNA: TGCGCCAGCAGCTTGTCAGAACAGGGGGCGAGCACCGGGGAGCTGTTTTTT
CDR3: CASSLSEQGASTGELFF

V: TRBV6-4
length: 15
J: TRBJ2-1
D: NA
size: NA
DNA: TGTGCCAGCTGCCCAGAGGCAGGGTACTACAATGAGCAGTTCTTC
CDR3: CASCPEAGYYNEQFF

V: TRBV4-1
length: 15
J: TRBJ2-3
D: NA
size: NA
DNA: TGCGCCAGCAGCCAAGGGCAGGGCGGCACAGATACGCAGTATTTT
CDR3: CASSQGQGGTDTQYF

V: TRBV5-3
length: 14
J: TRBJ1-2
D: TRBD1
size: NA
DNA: TGTGCCAGAAGCGTGGACAGGGAGGGCTATGGCTACACCTTC
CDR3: CARSVDREGYGYTF

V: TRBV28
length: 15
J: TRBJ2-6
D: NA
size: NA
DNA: TGTGCCAGCAGTTGGAGCTACTCTGGGGCCAACGTCCTGACTTTC
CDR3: CASSWSYSGANVLTF

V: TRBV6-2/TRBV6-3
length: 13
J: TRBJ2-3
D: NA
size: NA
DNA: TGTGCCAGCAGTTCGGGAGAGGTAGATACGCAGTATTTT
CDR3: CASSSGEVDTQYF

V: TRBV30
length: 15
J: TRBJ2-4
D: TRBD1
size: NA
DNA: TGTGCCTGGAGTGGAGAACGGACAGGAAAAAACATTCAGTACTTC
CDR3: CAWSGERTGKNIQYF

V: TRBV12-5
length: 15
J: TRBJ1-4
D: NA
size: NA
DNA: TGTGCTAGTGGTTTTCAAGGGAACAGGGAAGAAAAACTGTTTTTT
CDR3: CASGFQGNREEKLFF

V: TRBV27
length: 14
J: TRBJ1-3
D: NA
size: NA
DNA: TGTGCCAGCAGTTCCTCAGACAGGCTGGACACCATATATTTT
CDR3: CASSSSDRLDTIYF

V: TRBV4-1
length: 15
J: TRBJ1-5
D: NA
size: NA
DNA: TGCGCCAGCAGCCAAGGAGGTGGAGGGAATCAGCCCCAGCATTTT
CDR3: CASSQGGGGNQPQHF

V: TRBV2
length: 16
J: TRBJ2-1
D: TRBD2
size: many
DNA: TGTGCCAGCAGTGAGTGGACTAGCGGGAGGTACAATGAGCAGTTCTTC
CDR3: CASSEWTSGRYNEQFF

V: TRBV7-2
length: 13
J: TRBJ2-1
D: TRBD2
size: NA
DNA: TGTGCCAGCAGCCCCGCCAGGCGGGAGGGGGAGTTCTTC
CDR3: CASSPARREGEFF

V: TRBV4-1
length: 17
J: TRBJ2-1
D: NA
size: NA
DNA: TGCGCCAGCAGCCAAGATCAGCGGCCCGGCGGCTCGGGTGAGCAGTTCTTC
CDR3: CASSQDQRPGGSGEQFF

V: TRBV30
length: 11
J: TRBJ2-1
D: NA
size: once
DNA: TGTGCCTGGAGTCCGGGTCCCGAGCAGTTCTTC
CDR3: CAWSPGPEQFF

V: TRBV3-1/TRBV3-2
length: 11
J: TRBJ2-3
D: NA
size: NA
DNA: TGTGCCAGCAGCCTCGCGGATACGCAGTATTTT
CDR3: CASSLADTQYF

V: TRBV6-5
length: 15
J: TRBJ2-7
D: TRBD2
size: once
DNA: TGTGCCAGCAGTTCCGAAGCGGGGCCGTCCTACGAGCAGTACTTC
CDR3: CASSSEAGPSYEQYF

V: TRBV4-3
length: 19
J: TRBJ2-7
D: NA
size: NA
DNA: TGCGCCAGCAGCCAAGATCGGTTTCAGCTACTAGGCGGGGTCCACGAGCAGTACTTC
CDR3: CASSQDRFQLLGGVHEQYF

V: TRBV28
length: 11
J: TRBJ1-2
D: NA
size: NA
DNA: TGTGCCATTGCCGGAGAAGATGGCTACACCTTC
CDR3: CAIAGEDGYTF

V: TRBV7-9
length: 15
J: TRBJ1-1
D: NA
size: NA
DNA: TGTGCCAGCAGCTTAGGGGTAGGGGCGGACACTGAAGCTTTCTTT
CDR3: CASSLGVGADTEAFF

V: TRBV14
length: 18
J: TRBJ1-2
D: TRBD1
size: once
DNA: TGTGCCAGCAGCCAAGAAGGGACAGGGGGGCGAGAGGACTATGGCTACACCTTC
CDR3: CASSQEGTGGREDYGYTF

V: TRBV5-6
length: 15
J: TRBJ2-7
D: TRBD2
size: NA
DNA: TGTGCCAGCAGCTCAGGGACTAGCGGCTCCTACGAGCAGTACTTC
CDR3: CASSSGTSGSYEQYF

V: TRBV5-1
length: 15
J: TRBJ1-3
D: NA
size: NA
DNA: TGCGCCAGCAGCTTGGACAGCACCTCTGGAAACACCATATATTTT
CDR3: CASSLDSTSGNTIYF

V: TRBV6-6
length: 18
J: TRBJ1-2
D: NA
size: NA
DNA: TGTGCCAGCAGTCGCCTGGGACGACCGGGGGGCGATAACTATGGCTACACCTTC
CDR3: CASSRLGRPGGDNYGYTF

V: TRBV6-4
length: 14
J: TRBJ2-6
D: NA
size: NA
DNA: TGTGCCAGCAGTGGGAGGCCTGGGGCCAACGTCCTGACTTTC
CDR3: CASSGRPGANVLTF

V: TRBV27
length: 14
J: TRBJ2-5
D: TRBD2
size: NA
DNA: TGTGCCAGCAGGTCTAGCGGCAACCAAGGAACCCAGTACTTC
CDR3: CASRSSGNQGTQYF

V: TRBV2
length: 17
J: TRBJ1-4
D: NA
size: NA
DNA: TGTGCCAGCAGCGAGGGGAGGGCGAGGGCAACTAATGAAAAACTGTTTTTT
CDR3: CASSEGRARATNEKLFF

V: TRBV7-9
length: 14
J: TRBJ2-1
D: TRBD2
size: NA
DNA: TGTGCCAGCAGGAGCGGGGGTGGCGGCAATGAGCAGTTCTTC
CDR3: CASRSGGGGNEQFF

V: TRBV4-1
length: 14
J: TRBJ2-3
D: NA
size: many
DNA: TGCGCCAGCAGCCAAGATCGTAGCACAGATACGCAGTATTTT
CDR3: CASSQDRSTDTQYF

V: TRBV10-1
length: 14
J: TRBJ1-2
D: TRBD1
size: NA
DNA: TGCGCCAGCAGCCCCGGGACAGGGGAGTATGGCTACACCTTC
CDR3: CASSPGTGEYGYTF

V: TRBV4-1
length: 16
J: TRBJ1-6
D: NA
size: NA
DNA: TGCGCCAGCAGCCTCCTAATTGGGACACCATCATCACCCCTCCACTTT
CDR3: CASSLLIGTPSSPLHF

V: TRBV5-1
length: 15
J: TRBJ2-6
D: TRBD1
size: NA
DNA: TGCGCCAGCAGCACTGGGACAGCTGGGGCCAACGTCCTGACTTTC
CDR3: CASSTGTAGANVLTF

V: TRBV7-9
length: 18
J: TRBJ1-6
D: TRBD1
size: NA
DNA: TGTGCCAGCAGCTCCCCCAACCCGGACAGGGGAGATAATTCACCCCTCCACTTT
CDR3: CASSSPNPDRGDNSPLHF

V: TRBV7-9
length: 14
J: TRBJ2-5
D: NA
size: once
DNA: TGTGCCAGCAGTTATGCGGGAACGCAAGGCACCCAGTACTTC
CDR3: CASSYAGTQGTQYF

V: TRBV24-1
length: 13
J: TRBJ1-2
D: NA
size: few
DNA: TGTGCCACCAGTGCTCCCATTGACAGCAACTACACCTTC
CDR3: CATSAPIDSNYTF

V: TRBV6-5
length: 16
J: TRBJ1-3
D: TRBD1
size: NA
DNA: TGTGCCAGCAGTTCCCATACAGGGGGCAGTGGAAACACCATATATTTT
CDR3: CASSSHTGGSGNTIYF

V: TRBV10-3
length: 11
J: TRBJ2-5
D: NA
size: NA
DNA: TGTGCCATCAGCCTAGGAGAGACCCAGTACTTC
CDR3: CAISLGETQYF

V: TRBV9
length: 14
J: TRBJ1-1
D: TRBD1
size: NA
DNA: TGTGCCAGCAGCCAACAGGGGTGGAACACTGAAGCTTTCTTT
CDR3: CASSQQGWNTEAFF

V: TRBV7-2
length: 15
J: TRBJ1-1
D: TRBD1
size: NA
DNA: TGTGCCAGCAGCTTAGGGGACAGACCGAACACTGAAGCTTTCTTT
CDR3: CASSLGDRPNTEAFF

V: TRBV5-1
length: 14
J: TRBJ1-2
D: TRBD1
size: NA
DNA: TGCGCCAGCAGCCCGGGACAGGGGGGTTATGGCTACACCTTC
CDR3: CASSPGQGGYGYTF

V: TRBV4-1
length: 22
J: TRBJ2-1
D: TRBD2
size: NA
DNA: TGCGCCAGCAGCCTCGCTCACTTATCCGGACTAGCGGGAGCAGATGCCAACAATGAGCAGTTCTTC
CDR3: CASSLAHLSGLAGADANNEQFF

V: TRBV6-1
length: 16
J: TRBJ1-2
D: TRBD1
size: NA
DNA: TGTGCCAGGAGTGAAGGGGTTGAGGGGGCGAGTGGTGGCTACACCTTC
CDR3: CARSEGVEGASGGYTF